These T cell receptor beta chains were read from a single sample in a study of T cells in Graves' hyperthyroidism and ophthalmopathy. TCRdb ran MiXCR on the multiplex PCR reads and lists one entry per CDR3 protein. Here the sample spans around 340,000 distinct CDR3 sequences, 21% being singletons. What was sequenced was blood. The receptor source for this set is a woman in her 50s with Graves' hyperthyroidism. CDR3s include the opening cysteine and the closing phenylalanine or tryptophan. The D gene is left open where the match is weak. For some rows the clone size is stated as once, few or many, or as a class when expanded; others skip it.

D gene	clone size	V gene	J gene	CDR3 protein	CDR3 DNA
.	few	TRBV9	TRBJ2-2	CASSVGPTGELFF	TGTGCCAGCAGCGTAGGCCCCACCGGGGAGCTGTTTTTT
TRBD2	many	TRBV28	TRBJ2-3	CASSKRGGDTDTQYF	TGTGCCAGCAGTAAGCGGGGGGGAGACACAGATACGCAGTATTTT
.	few	TRBV7-4	TRBJ2-7	CASSFRGNRNEQYF	TGTGCCAGCAGCTTTAGAGGGAATCGGAACGAGCAGTACTTC
TRBD1	few	TRBV19	TRBJ1-6	CASSPSGQGVNSPLHF	TGTGCCAGTAGTCCCTCGGGACAGGGAGTTAATTCACCCCTCCACTTT
TRBD1	.	TRBV5-4	TRBJ1-1	CASRSRGTTEAFF	TGTGCCAGCAGAAGCAGGGGGACCACTGAAGCTTTCTTT
TRBD1	many	TRBV12-5	TRBJ2-3	CASGSGQGNTDTQYF	TGTGCTAGTGGTTCGGGACAGGGAAACACAGATACGCAGTATTTT
.	few	TRBV6-1	TRBJ2-1	CASSRGLPMGEQFF	TGTGCCAGCAGTCGCGGACTACCGATGGGGGAGCAGTTCTTC
TRBD1	many	TRBV30	TRBJ1-6	CALARDRGYNSPLHF	TGTGCCCTCGCTAGGGACAGGGGGTATAATTCACCCCTCCACTTT
TRBD2	.	TRBV5-1	TRBJ2-1	CASGPLTSGSYNEQFF	TGCGCCAGCGGTCCTTTGACTAGCGGGAGTTACAATGAGCAGTTCTTC
.	many	TRBV12-3/TRBV12-4	TRBJ2-3	CASSLEFGRGTDTQYF	TGTGCCAGCAGTTTAGAATTCGGGCGGGGCACAGATACGCAGTATTTT
.	many	TRBV10-3	TRBJ2-1	CAISSSGGDEQFF	TGTGCCATCAGCTCGTCTGGAGGCGATGAGCAGTTCTTC
TRBD1	many	TRBV28	TRBJ1-2	CASSQNRGLGYGYTF	TGTGCCAGCAGTCAGAACAGGGGATTGGGCTATGGCTACACCTTC
.	many	TRBV7-7	TRBJ2-2	CASSLDPSNTGELFF	TGTGCTAGCAGCTTAGATCCGTCGAACACCGGGGAGCTGTTTTTT
TRBD2	.	TRBV19	TRBJ2-3	CASSKWTSRGTDTQYF	TGTGCCAGTAGTAAATGGACTAGCAGGGGCACAGATACGCAGTATTTT
TRBD1	many	TRBV28	TRBJ1-2	CASRTNRGGYGYTF	TGTGCCAGCAGGACTAACAGGGGGGGCTATGGCTACACCTTC
.	many	TRBV20-1	TRBJ2-5	CSASPSGQETQYF	TGCAGTGCTAGCCCCAGCGGGCAAGAGACCCAGTACTTC
TRBD2	many	TRBV2	TRBJ2-2	CASRRGGAISTGELFF	TGTGCCAGCAGACGCGGGGGGGCCATTAGTACCGGGGAGCTGTTTTTT
.	many	TRBV2	TRBJ1-1	CASSGGFNTEAFF	TGTGCCAGCAGTGGGGGGTTTAACACTGAAGCTTTCTTT
.	.	TRBV20-1	TRBJ2-6	CSAHVGRTLRSGANVLTF	TGCAGTGCCCATGTTGGGCGGACACTGAGATCTGGGGCCAACGTCCTGACTTTC
TRBD1	.	TRBV3-1	TRBJ1-5	CASSPTRTGGNQPQHF	TGTGCCAGCAGCCCGACCCGGACAGGAGGGAATCAGCCCCAGCATTTT
.	many	TRBV10-3	TRBJ2-7	CAITPRYEQYF	TGTGCCATCACTCCGCGCTACGAGCAGTACTTC
.	many	TRBV7-3	TRBJ2-1	CASSLSWGRDYNEQFF	TGTGCCAGCAGCTTAAGCTGGGGACGGGATTACAATGAGCAGTTCTTC
.	few	TRBV11-2	TRBJ1-6	CASSLASGSPLHF	TGTGCCAGCAGCTTAGCTAGCGGTTCACCCCTCCACTTT
.	.	TRBV20-1	TRBJ1-1	CSARVPGVDTEAFF	TGCAGTGCTAGAGTTCCTGGGGTCGACACTGAAGCTTTCTTT
.	few	TRBV5-1	TRBJ2-5	CASSLDYRYQETQYF	TGCGCCAGCAGCTTGGACTACAGATACCAAGAGACCCAGTACTTC
TRBD2	many	TRBV5-1	TRBJ2-3	CASSKTSGSSTSTDTQYF	TGCGCCAGCAGCAAAACTAGCGGGTCATCAACTAGCACAGATACGCAGTATTTT
.	.	TRBV19	TRBJ2-7	CASSHTGTRISYEQYF	TGTGCCAGTAGCCATACCGGGACACGGATCTCCTACGAGCAGTACTTC
TRBD2	.	TRBV5-1	TRBJ2-7	CASSLLFLAGEESYEQYF	TGCGCCAGCAGCTTGTTATTTCTAGCGGGGGAAGAGTCCTACGAGCAGTACTTC
.	many	TRBV20-1	TRBJ1-2	CSALGQGSYGYTF	TGCAGTGCATTGGGCCAGGGGTCATATGGCTACACCTTC
TRBD2	many	TRBV5-1	TRBJ2-7	CASSLEVAGGPLGEQYF	TGCGCCAGCAGCTTGGAAGTAGCGGGAGGGCCTTTGGGCGAGCAGTACTTC
TRBD2	few	TRBV5-1	TRBJ2-7	CASSPGTSLFHEQYF	TGCGCCAGCAGCCCAGGGACTAGCCTTTTCCACGAGCAGTACTTC
TRBD2	few	TRBV15	TRBJ2-4	CATSSFYGLAGGPSNIQYF	TGTGCCACCAGCAGTTTCTATGGACTAGCGGGAGGCCCTTCAAACATTCAGTACTTC
TRBD2	.	TRBV7-9	TRBJ2-3	CASSPWGSGRSDTQYF	TGTGCCAGCAGCCCATGGGGTAGCGGGCGGTCAGATACGCAGTATTTT
.	.	TRBV20-1	TRBJ1-5	CSAWRGVYSNQPQHF	TGCAGTGCTTGGAGAGGGGTCTATAGCAATCAGCCCCAGCATTTT
TRBD2	many	TRBV30	TRBJ2-5	CAWGSGETQYF	TGTGCCTGGGGTAGCGGGGAGACCCAGTACTTC
.	many	TRBV11-3	TRBJ2-2	CASSLNPGTHTGELFF	TGTGCCAGCAGCCTCAATCCCGGGACCCACACCGGGGAGCTGTTTTTT
.	many	TRBV6-1	TRBJ1-5	CASSEGRGNQPQHF	TGTGCCAGCTCGGAGGGAAGGGGCAATCAGCCCCAGCATTTT
.	few	TRBV6-1	TRBJ2-6	CASSEEGLTGANVLTF	TGTGCCAGCAGTGAAGAGGGGCTCACTGGGGCCAACGTCCTGACTTTC
.	.	TRBV16	TRBJ1-6	CASSQSAGVNSPLHF	TGTGCCAGCAGCCAATCCGCGGGGGTTAATTCACCCCTCCACTTT
.	many	TRBV6-1	TRBJ1-2	CASISRDSGYTF	TGTGCCAGCATCTCCCGGGACTCTGGCTACACCTTC
TRBD1	.	TRBV6-1	TRBJ2-7	CASSGVGQGPYEQYF	TGTGCCAGCAGTGGAGTGGGACAGGGCCCGTACGAGCAGTACTTC
.	.	TRBV2	TRBJ2-3	CASTVGGDPDTQYF	TGTGCCAGCACCGTAGGGGGGGATCCAGATACGCAGTATTTT
.	.	TRBV7-6	TRBJ2-2	CASSLDGGLTTGELFF	TGTGCCAGCAGCTTAGATGGAGGGCTGACCACCGGGGAGCTGTTTTTT
.	many	TRBV5-1	TRBJ2-7	CASSSTGNYEQYF	TGCGCCAGCAGCTCGACAGGCAACTACGAGCAGTACTTC
TRBD2	.	TRBV2	TRBJ2-1	CARSKGTSGTNEQFF	TGTGCCAGATCGAAAGGGACTAGCGGGACCAATGAGCAGTTCTTC
TRBD1	few	TRBV5-1	TRBJ2-2	CASSLKTGLNTGELFF	TGCGCCAGCAGCCTTAAGACAGGGCTGAACACCGGGGAGCTGTTTTTT
.	many	TRBV5-1	TRBJ2-7	CASSLDVYEQYF	TGCGCCAGCAGCTTGGATGTCTACGAGCAGTACTTC
TRBD1	few	TRBV28	TRBJ1-2	CATFGRGPTIDGYTF	TGTGCCACCTTTGGGAGGGGGCCCACGATCGATGGCTACACCTTC
.	.	TRBV14	TRBJ1-3	CASSHRGGNTIYF	TGTGCCAGCAGCCACAGGGGAGGAAACACCATATATTTT
TRBD2	few	TRBV6-2/TRBV6-3	TRBJ2-1	CASSPLAGGFDEQFF	TGTGCCAGCAGTCCACTAGCGGGAGGTTTCGATGAGCAGTTCTTC
TRBD2	.	TRBV6-1	TRBJ2-3	CASSSPSGGDTQYF	TGTGCCAGCAGCAGTCCTAGCGGTGGAGATACGCAGTATTTT
.	many	TRBV24-1	TRBJ2-7	CATSDKGSYEQYF	TGTGCCACCAGTGATAAAGGTTCCTACGAGCAGTACTTC
TRBD1	few	TRBV20-1	TRBJ1-1	CSAGGQGVDTEAFF	TGCAGTGCGGGGGGACAGGGAGTAGACACTGAAGCTTTCTTT
TRBD1	many	TRBV27	TRBJ2-7	CASIPTGFLGEQYF	TGTGCCAGCATTCCGACAGGGTTCCTCGGCGAGCAGTACTTC